The 29 T cell receptor beta chains presented below share a single source sample, sequenced in a study of regulatory T cells in long-lasting Graves disease. The TCR beta library used iRepertoire HTBI primers with Arm-PCR amplification of CDR3. MiXCR was run by TCRdb on the multiplex PCR reads, yielding one entry per CDR3 protein. The sample contains around 500,000 distinct CDR3 sequences, 15% to 20% of which appear only once. As to time point: newly diagnosed GD, antithyroid drugs for less than 3 months. The TCR library used RNA extracted from PBMCs. The data also belong to a second study, concerning T cells in Graves' hyperthyroidism and ophthalmopathy.

This specimen was peripheral blood mononuclear cells (PBMCs), taken at new diagnosis, from a patient treated with antithyroid drugs. The receptors originated from a woman aged 35-60 years with Graves disease.

This clonotype was seen more than once but under ten times. This chain connects TRBV7-2 to TRBJ2-2, with no clear D. Germline V lookup: CDR1 SGHTA, CDR2 FQGNSA. The length of the CDR3 is 15 residues. V lost 3 bases, J lost 0 bases, and 8 bases lay in between. The CDR3 protein is CASSFRASNTGELFF. CDR3 bases: TGTGCCAGCAGCTTTAGGGCTTCGAACACCGGGGAGCTGTTTTTT.

This clonotype has only a few counts. The chain joins TRBV2 to TRBJ2-7; TRBD1 matches at 7 bases. The CDR3 extends over 13 amino acids. Unmatched junction bases numbered 6, after V lost 10 bases and J lost 0 bases. Germline-derived CDR1 and CDR2 are SNHLY and FYNNEI. The chain's CDR3 is CAIKDRSSYEQYF. The CDR3 DNA is TGTGCCATCAAGGACAGGAGCTCCTACGAGCAGTACTTC.

A few counts support this clonotype. The genes are TRBV6-1 and TRBJ2-1; either TRBD1 or TRBD2 may supply D (5 bases each). The CDR3 sequence is 14 residues long. With 6 bases removed from V and 6 bases from J, the gap between germline ends came to 15 bases. Germline lookup yields CDR1 MNHNS and CDR2 SASEGT. Here the CDR3 DNA reads TGTGCCAGCAGCCGGGACGGGATTTCCAATGAGCAGTTCTTC. It translates to CASSRDGISNEQFF.

In this sample, this clonotype turned up many times. The chain carries TRBV6-1 and TRBJ2-7; the D gene could be TRBD1 or TRBD2 (6 bases each). V was pared by 3 bases and J by 3 bases, with 12 bases between. The CDR3 sequence is 14 residues long. The V gene's germline CDR1 is MNHNS and CDR2 SASEGT. The CDR3 loop is CASSEKGGSYEQYF. CDR3 DNA: TGTGCCAGCAGTGAGAAGGGGGGAAGCTACGAGCAGTACTTC.

This clonotype has a count of ten or more. This chain connects TRBV5-6 to TRBJ1-5, with D uncertain. Germline values: CDR1 SGHDT, CDR2 YYEEEE. There are 12 residues in the CDR3. V was pared by 3 bases and J by 3 bases, with 4 bases between. This CDR3 reads CASSSLNQPQHF. In nucleotides, the CDR3 is TGTGCCAGCAGCTCACTCAATCAGCCCCAGCATTTT.

The chain combines TRBV20-1 with TRBJ1-2, with no clear D. CDR3 size: 14 residues. Germline V lookup: CDR1 DFQATT, CDR2 SNEGSKA (reference sequence). Trimming took off 3 bases at V and 8 bases at J, with 19 bases between the two ends. CDR3 DNA sequence: TGCAGTGCTAGCCCCAGGCCCGGGTTACAGGGCTACACCTTC. It yields the protein CSASPRPGLQGYTF.

The chain links TRBV20-1 to TRBJ2-2; 7 bases fit TRBD2. Trimming cost V 6 bases and J 5 bases; bases outside gene matches: 9. From germline, CDR1 is DFQATT and CDR2 SNEGSKA (reference sequence). The CDR3 has 14 residues. The CDR3 DNA reads as TGCAGTGCCGCGGGGACGGGAGGAACCGGGGAGCTGTTTTTT. It specifies CSAAGTGGTGELFF.

The rearrangement links TRBV29-1 to TRBJ2-1; a weak D match, TRBD2 (6 bases). The V gene's germline CDR1 is SQVTM and CDR2 ANQGSEA. CDR3 length equals 11 residues. V was trimmed by 8 bases and J by 8 bases, leaving 13 bases between them. DNA for the CDR3: TGCAGCATTGGGGGGTCCCATGAGCAGTTCTTC. As protein: CSIGGSHEQFF.

The genes are TRBV7-9 and TRBJ1-2, with D perhaps matching TRBD1 (6 bases). This CDR3 region has 15 residues. V was clipped by 4 bases and J by 2 bases, with 14 bases between them. Germline lookup yields CDR1 SEHNR and CDR2 FQNEAQ (reference sequence). The CDR3 DNA sequence: TGTGCCAGCAGCTCCCCGGACAGCCCAAACTATGGCTACACCTTC. This translates into CASSSPDSPNYGYTF.

The CDR3 loop reads CASSQGTGDQPQHF. The CDR3 DNA sequence: TGCGCCAGCAGCCAAGGGACAGGGGATCAGCCCCAGCATTTT. The chain combines TRBV4-1 with TRBJ1-5; TRBD1 matches at 9 bases. The CDR3 totals 14 residues. Germline-derived CDR1 and CDR2 are MGHRA and YSYEKL. After removal of 1 base from V and 5 bases from J, the junction contained 0 bases not matched to a gene.

The chain carries TRBV6-2 or TRBV6-3 and TRBJ2-3; 9 nucleotides align to TRBD2. The trim removed 2 bases at V and 4 bases at J, leaving 4 bases unmatched. CDR3 size: 15 residues. Germline V lookup: CDR1 MNHEY, CDR2 SVGEGT. The CDR3 DNA reads TGTGCCAGCAGTTACGGGCGGGGGGGCCCAGATACGCAGTATTTT. Amino acid sequence: CASSYGRGGPDTQYF.

A note on this clonotype: No conserved phenylalanine or tryptophan is present at the end of the CDR3, so a read error is the likely explanation. The chain uses TRBV29-1 and TRBJ1-2; perhaps TRBD1 as D (6 bases). This CDR3 region has 14 residues. V lost 7 bases, J lost 6 bases, and 21 bases lay in between. From germline, CDR1 is SQVTM and CDR2 ANQGSEA. This CDR3 reads CSAGSSGTSNGYTL. The CDR3 DNA reads TGCAGCGCTGGGTCCTCCGGGACATCTAATGGCTACACCCTC.

This clonotype was counted at least ten times. The CDR3 nucleotides are TGTGCCAGCAGAGCCACAGGGGGTTGGGGTCAGCCCCAGCATTTT. Translating gives CASRATGGWGQPQHF. The rearrangement uses TRBV28 and TRBJ1-5; TRBD1 aligns across 8 bases. Germline lookup yields CDR1 MDHEN and CDR2 SYDVKM. The CDR3 is made up of 15 amino acids. V shed 6 bases and J 6 bases; nucleotides not matched to a gene: 10.

This clonotype was observed a few times. The J gene is TRBJ2-1, the V gene TRBV29-1, with 7 bases identical to TRBD1. The CDR3 runs to 14 residues. Germline CDR1 is SQVTM and CDR2 is ANQGSEA. V lost 1 base, J lost 3 bases, and 3 bases stayed unmatched. CDR3 amino acids: CSVEGQGDYNEQFF. For the CDR3, the DNA is TGCAGCGTTGAAGGACAGGGTGACTACAATGAGCAGTTCTTC.

This clonotype appeared many times. The chain uses TRBV11-2 and TRBJ1-5, with unresolved D. The CDR3 is made up of 14 amino acids. V lost 2 bases, J lost 6 bases, and 11 bases lay in between. The germline V gene has CDR1 SGHAT and CDR2 FQNNGV. The CDR3 DNA follows: TGTGCCAGCAGCTTAATATCTGGCAGTCAGCCCCAGCATTTT. As protein: CASSLISGSQPQHF.

This clonotype was detected a few times. This sequence joins TRBV27 and TRBJ2-1; no definite D call. Germline CDR1 is MNHEY and CDR2 is SMNVEV (reference sequence). V was shortened by 5 bases and J by 5 bases, with 7 bases between the two germline ends. CDR3 size: 12 residues. CDR3 amino acids: CASSPPHNEQFF. The CDR3 DNA follows: TGTGCCAGCAGTCCCCCTCACAATGAGCAGTTCTTC.

The V call is TRBV12-3 or TRBV12-4, the J call TRBJ2-7; 9 nucleotides line up with TRBD1. Germline trimming cut 3 bases from V and 3 bases from J; bases unmatched to any gene: 3. The CDR3 is 14 residues long. The CDR3 reads CASSFGTGIYEQYF. The CDR3, as DNA: TGTGCCAGCAGTTTTGGGACAGGGATCTACGAGCAGTACTTC.

This clonotype was seen only a few times. The chain joins TRBV19 to TRBJ2-1; D might be TRBD1 or TRBD2, each matching 5 bases. The CDR3 spans 14 residues. The germline gives CDR1 LNHDA, CDR2 SQIVND (reference sequence). Trimming pared 6 bases from V and 7 bases from J, leaving 16 bases between. CDR3 protein: CASRKGRPGNEQFF. The CDR3 region has the DNA TGTGCCAGTAGGAAGGGACGCCCGGGGAATGAGCAGTTCTTC.

This clonotype was counted many times. The V gene is TRBV12-3 or TRBV12-4, the J gene TRBJ2-3; 11 bases fit TRBD2. The CDR3 is 15 amino acids. With 8 bases clipped from V and 0 bases from J, the junction kept 4 bases outside the gene matches. The CDR3 DNA reads as TGTGCCAGCCACGGACTAGCGGGTAGCACAGATACGCAGTATTTT. It translates to CASHGLAGSTDTQYF.

Many counts were recorded for this clonotype. The chain carries TRBV5-1 and TRBJ2-7; TRBD2 aligns across 7 bases. Germline values: CDR1 SGHRS, CDR2 YFSETQ. This CDR3 spans 14 amino acids. V trimming: 0 bases; J trimming: 6 bases; junction bases outside the gene matches: 6. This CDR3 is CASSLDRGGGEQYF. The CDR3 DNA sequence: TGCGCCAGCAGCTTGGATCGGGGCGGGGGCGAGCAGTACTTC.

This clonotype is a singleton in its sample. A read error may produce the germline difference seen at one junction end. This rearrangement joins TRBV5-1 to TRBJ2-7, with D tentatively TRBD1 (7 bases). Germline lookup yields CDR1 SGHRS and CDR2 YFSETQ. CDR3 length equals 16 residues. The CDR3 protein is CASSFLGGQSSYEQYF. CDR3 DNA: TGTGCCAGCAGCTTCCTGGGGGGACAGTCCTCCTACGAGCAGTACTTC. The whole variable domain, filled in from reference TRBV5-1 and TRBJ2-7, reads KAGVTQTPRYLIKTRGQQVTLSCSPISGHRSVSWYQQTPGQGLQFLFEYFSETQRNKGNFPGRFSGRQFSNSRSEMNVSTLELGDSALYLCASSFLGGQSSYEQYFGPGTRLTVT.

In its sample, this clonotype was seen a few times. The J gene is TRBJ2-1, the V gene TRBV7-3, with D unclear. V was cut by 4 bases and J by 6 bases, with 10 bases left in between. The CDR3 is 13 residues long. In germline, CDR1 is SGHTA, CDR2 FQGTGA. CDR3 loop: CASSSAPFNEQFF. The CDR3 bases are TGTGCCAGCAGCTCCGCTCCGTTCAATGAGCAGTTCTTC.

The chain combines TRBV19 with TRBJ1-2, with D maybe TRBD1 (6 bases). V lost 0 bases to trimming and J lost 4 bases, with 9 bases between them. The CDR3 spans 14 residues. The germline V gene encodes CDR1 LNHDA and CDR2 SQIVND (reference sequence). The CDR3 DNA reads TGTGCCAGTAGTATAGACGGACAGTCCTATGGCTACACCTTC. Translation: CASSIDGQSYGYTF.

This clonotype was seen at least ten times. The rearrangement joins TRBV7-9 to TRBJ2-7; tentative D call: TRBD2 (6 bases). Germline V gene data show CDR1 as SEHNR and CDR2 as FQNEAQ (reference sequence). Trimming cost V 4 bases and J 4 bases, with 20 bases left between them. The CDR3 sequence is 16 residues long. DNA of the CDR3: TGTGCCAGCAGCTCCGGACCCGGGACTCAAGGATACGAGCAGTACTTC. This gives the protein CASSSGPGTQGYEQYF.

This clonotype was observed at least ten times. This rearrangement joins TRBV6-5 to TRBJ1-1; possibly TRBD1 for D (5 bases). The V and J ends lost 4 bases and 7 bases respectively, with 13 bases between them. The CDR3 runs 13 residues. The germline V gene has CDR1 MNHEY and CDR2 SVGAGI. CDR3: CASSSRVGLEAFF. The CDR3, as DNA: TGTGCCAGCAGTTCCAGGGTAGGGCTTGAAGCTTTCTTT.

With respect to this clonotype: This is likely an artifact of a read error, given a far larger clone one base away. This chain joins TRBV10-3 and TRBJ2-7, with D tentatively TRBD1 (5 bases). The germline CDR1 and CDR2 sequences are ENHRY and SYGVKD. The CDR3 is made up of 14 amino acids. The V end was cut by 10 bases, the J end by 9 bases, with 25 bases between. The CDR3 spells CASGLQGPTQVQYF. The DNA of the CDR3 is TGTGCCAGCGGTCTCCAGGGCCCCACCCAGGTGCAGTACTTC.

This clonotype was recorded at least ten times. The chain has TRBV19 and TRBJ2-1, with 7 bases identical to TRBD2. The CDR3 contains 15 residues. Trimming removed 6 bases from V and 5 bases from J; junction bases left unmatched: 10. Germline assignment: CDR1 LNHDA and CDR2 SQIVND (reference sequence). The CDR3 here is CASRANSGLDNEQFF. CDR3 nucleotide sequence: TGTGCCAGTAGGGCTAATAGCGGGTTGGACAATGAGCAGTTCTTC.

The sample holds many counts of this clonotype. The rearrangement joins TRBV7-3 to TRBJ2-7, with 8 bases fitting TRBD1. V was clipped by 6 bases and J by 5 bases; unmatched bases: 6. There are 13 residues in the CDR3. The V gene's germline CDR1 is SGHTA and CDR2 FQGTGA. CDR3 DNA: TGTGCCAGCAGTCCCGACAGGGGCGACGAGCAGTACTTC. It translates to CASSPDRGDEQYF.

The chain couples TRBV6-2 or TRBV6-3 to TRBJ2-3; D is ambiguous. From germline, CDR1 is MNHEY and CDR2 SVGEGT. V lost 2 bases to trimming and J lost 1 base, with 10 bases between them. The CDR3 runs 15 residues. CDR3 sequence (DNA): TGTGCCAGCAGTTACCCCACACGAGGCACAGATACGCAGTATTTT. Its protein product is CASSYPTRGTDTQYF.